Below are 30 T cell receptor beta chains sequenced from a single sample in a study of T cells after yellow fever vaccination. TCRdb fed the 5' RACE reads into MiXCR, producing one record per CDR3 protein. The sample carries approximately 47,000 distinct CDR3 sequences, just under 6.5% recorded once. Sequenced here: PBMCs, either bulk or a sorted T-cell subset (CD4+, CD8+, memory, or dextramer-sorted; not recorded which), sampled 45 days after the yellow fever booster vaccination. The receptors derive from a man in his thirties or forties who received the YFV17D yellow fever vaccine.

The chain links TRBV19 to TRBJ2-7, with TRBD2 matching over 8 bases. The CDR3 totals 14 residues. Germline V gene sequence: CDR1 LNHDA, CDR2 SQIVND (reference sequence). J was trimmed by 2 bases and V by 5 bases; bases with no gene match: 5. The CDR3 sequence: CASSLREATYEQYF. CDR3 coding DNA: TGTGCCAGTAGTTTGCGGGAGGCTACCTACGAGCAGTACTTC.

This clonotype was detected many times. The chain carries TRBV6-1 and TRBJ2-1; D remains unclear. This CDR3 is 13 amino acids long. V dropped 9 bases and J dropped 9 bases, with 18 bases sitting between them. Germline V gene sequence: CDR1 MNHNS, CDR2 SASEGT. CDR3 residues: CASPEGESAEQFF. For the CDR3, the DNA is TGTGCCAGTCCCGAAGGCGAATCAGCTGAGCAGTTCTTC.

Regarding this clonotype: One end of the junction does not line up with germline, which may come from a read error. This rearrangement joins TRBV28 to TRBJ2-7; unclear D gene. The CDR3 has 15 amino acids. Per the germline V gene, CDR1 is MDHEN and CDR2 is SYDVKM. The CDR3 nucleotides are TGTGCCACCAGTTTAGAGTACCTTAGAACCTACGAGCAGTACTTC. This gives the protein CATSLEYLRTYEQYF.

The chain links TRBV18 to TRBJ1-2; possibly TRBD1 for D (5 bases). V lost 3 bases and J lost 2, with 10 bases in between. Germline CDR1 is KGHSH and CDR2 is LQKENI. The length of the CDR3 is 14 residues. CDR3 sequence reads: CASSPSGPNYGYTF. The CDR3 region has the DNA TGTGCCAGCTCACCGTCAGGGCCGAACTATGGCTACACCTTC.

This clonotype came up a few times. This rearrangement joins TRBV5-4 to TRBJ2-7, with 9 bases aligning to TRBD1. Germline V gives CDR1 SGHNT, CDR2 YYREEE (reference sequence). CDR3 length equals 12 residues. Trimming took 10 bases from V and 3 from J; bases not matched to a gene: 5. CDR3 DNA sequence: TGTGCCTCCTCGGGACAGGGCTACGAGCAGTACTTC. Translating it yields CASSGQGYEQYF.

This clonotype was recorded at least ten times. V and J are TRBV4-3 and TRBJ2-1; D is uncertain. This CDR3 has 15 amino acids. In germline, CDR1 is LGHNA, CDR2 YSLEER. V lost 0 bases to trimming and J lost 7 bases, with 13 bases between them. CDR3 in amino acids: CASSQDMTHRNEQFF. The CDR3 nucleotides read TGCGCCAGCAGCCAAGATATGACCCATAGAAATGAGCAGTTCTTC.

At least ten counts were recorded for this clonotype. The chain uses TRBV20-1 and TRBJ2-7, with TRBD1 as a possible D gene (7 bases). Trimming stripped 6 bases from V and 3 bases from J, with 18 bases between. This CDR3 comprises 14 residues. CDR1 is DFQATT and CDR2 is SNEGSKA in the germline V gene (reference sequence). The CDR3 spells CSAAPGGTDYEQYF. In nucleotides, the CDR3 is TGCAGTGCAGCCCCAGGGGGGACAGACTACGAGCAGTACTTC.

By sample fraction, this clonotype is medium-sized. The junction departs from germline at one end; a sequencing error may be responsible. The rearrangement links TRBV5-1 to TRBJ1-1; 10 bases are a match to TRBD1. The CDR3 covers 13 residues. Germline V gives CDR1 SGHRS, CDR2 YFSETQ. CDR3 sequence reads: CASSSGQGTEAFF. The DNA of the CDR3 is TGTGCCAGCAGCTCGGGACAGGGGACGGAAGCTTTCTTT.

This clonotype has at least ten counts. This rearrangement joins TRBV28 to TRBJ2-7; D remains unclear. Germline loops: CDR1 MDHEN, CDR2 SYDVKM. This CDR3 contains 11 residues. The V end lost 5 bases, the J end lost 1 base, and 3 bases lay between the germline ends. CDR3 DNA sequence: TGTGCCAGCAGTCATTCCTACGAGCAGTACTTC. It is translated as CASSHSYEQYF.

This clonotype was found many times. This sequence may be a read error, since a much larger clone differs from it by one base. V gene TRBV7-2 combines with J gene TRBJ2-2; no clear D. Germline V CDR1 and CDR2: SGHTA, FQGNSA. The CDR3 length is 14 residues. Trimming took off 1 base at V and 0 bases at J, with 3 bases between the two ends. This CDR3 is CASSLDPNTGELFF. The CDR3 bases are TGTGCCAGCAGCTTAGACCCGAACACCGGGGAGCTGTTTTTT.

CDR3 nucleotide sequence: TGTGCCAGCAGCCTCAGGACTAAGGCCACCTACGAGCAGTACTTC. This gives the protein CASSLRTKATYEQYF. This chain connects TRBV6-1 to TRBJ2-7; tentatively, D is TRBD2 (6 bases). The CDR3 spans 15 residues. Trimming removed 6 bases from V and 2 bases from J, with 17 bases in between. Germline CDR1 and CDR2: MNHNS and SASEGT.

At least ten counts were recorded for this clonotype. This sequence joins TRBV6-7 and TRBJ1-1; no definite D call. TRBV6-7 is an open reading frame, and its role is uncertain. The CDR3 extends over 17 amino acids. Trimming took off 0 bases at V and 2 bases at J, with 16 bases between the two ends. CDR3: CASSYSELNSPNTEAFF. The CDR3 DNA sequence: TGTGCCAGCAGTTACTCAGAGTTGAACTCACCAAACACTGAAGCTTTCTTT.

This clonotype was counted at least ten times. The chain joins TRBV7-2 to TRBJ2-3; D not resolved. Germline loops: CDR1 SGHTA, CDR2 FQGNSA. The CDR3 sequence is 14 residues long. V shed 6 bases and J shed 0 bases, with 10 bases lying between them. CDR3 bases: TGTGCCAGCAGACGTTCCCCTAGCACAGATACGCAGTATTTT. This translates into CASRRSPSTDTQYF.

This clonotype has more than one count but fewer than ten. The chain carries TRBV4-2 and TRBJ2-7; 7 bases line up with TRBD2. V dropped 0 bases and J dropped 1; count of bases not matched to a gene: 6. Germline CDR1 reads LGHNA; CDR2 reads YNFKEQ. The CDR3 covers 16 residues. The CDR3 sequence: CASSQEGASGSYEQYF. The CDR3 nucleotides are TGTGCCAGCAGCCAAGAGGGCGCTAGCGGATCCTACGAGCAGTACTTC.

The table lists this clonotype with many counts. This sequence joins TRBV10-3 and TRBJ1-2; D not certain. V was pared by 3 bases and J by 1 base, with 6 bases between. The CDR3 has 13 residues. Germline CDR1 reads ENHRY; CDR2 reads SYGVKD. This CDR3 is CAISDGVNYGYTF. CDR3 nucleotides: TGTGCCATCAGTGACGGGGTTAACTATGGCTACACCTTC.

This clonotype appeared many times. The chain combines TRBV28 with TRBJ2-7; maybe TRBD2 (6 bases). In germline, CDR1 is MDHEN, CDR2 SYDVKM. Deletions cut 5 bases from V and 8 bases from J, with 13 bases between. The length of the CDR3 is 12 residues. CDR3 residues: CASSTQTRQQYF. As DNA, the CDR3 is TGTGCCAGCAGTACCCAGACTAGGCAGCAGTACTTC.

This clonotype was found many times. The V call is TRBV5-5, the J call TRBJ2-1; D unclear. Per germline, CDR1 SGHKS and CDR2 YYEKEE (reference sequence). The germline V and J ends were trimmed by 4 bases and 4 bases, with 9 bases remaining between them. The CDR3 has 13 amino acids. The CDR3 bases are TGTGCCAGCAGCCGCGGAGAGTACAATGAGCAGTTCTTC. Protein sequence: CASSRGEYNEQFF.

At least ten counts were recorded for this clonotype. The V gene is TRBV6-5, the J gene TRBJ1-6; TRBD1 matches at 7 bases. V was pared by 3 bases and J by 8 bases, with 4 bases of the junction left unmatched. The germline V gene encodes CDR1 MNHEY and CDR2 SVGAGI. The length of the CDR3 is 14 residues. The CDR3 DNA is TGTGCCAGCAGTTATAACAGGGGTTATTCACCCCTCCACTTT. It is translated as CASSYNRGYSPLHF.

This chain joins TRBV30 and TRBJ2-7, with 10 bases fitting TRBD1. Germline CDR1 is GTSNPN and CDR2 is SVGIG (reference sequence). Losses at the gene ends were 3 bases for V and 5 bases for J; bases not matched to a gene: 7. CDR3 size: 14 residues. The chain's CDR3 is CAWSPGTGAHEQYF. In DNA form, the CDR3 reads TGTGCCTGGAGCCCCGGGACAGGGGCCCACGAGCAGTACTTC.

To note about this clonotype: A read error is possible here, since a much larger clone lies one base away. This chain connects TRBV4-2 to TRBJ2-7; D is undetermined. There are 14 residues in the CDR3. Germline V lookup: CDR1 LGHNA, CDR2 YNFKEQ. With 4 bases removed from V and 7 bases from J, the gap between germline ends came to 17 bases. CDR3 coding DNA: TGTGCCAGCAGCCTAGAAGGTAATTGGCGGGAGCAGTACTTC. It encodes CASSLEGNWREQYF.

This clonotype was seen repeatedly, ten times or more. The V call is TRBV5-4, the J call TRBJ1-1, with a possible D match to TRBD1 (5 bases). The germline V and J ends were trimmed by 4 bases and 3 bases, with 10 bases remaining between them. Germline V gene data show CDR1 as SGHNT and CDR2 as YYREEE (reference sequence). The length of the CDR3 is 13 residues. The chain's CDR3 is CASSQGRYTEAFF. In nucleotides, the CDR3 is TGTGCCAGCAGCCAGGGACGGTACACTGAAGCTTTCTTT.

This clonotype came up many times. The V gene is TRBV20-1, the J gene TRBJ2-1, with a possible D match to TRBD2 (5 bases). This CDR3 comprises 12 residues. Trimming removed 4 bases from V and 6 bases from J, with 10 bases in between. CDR1 and CDR2 (germline): DFQATT, SNEGSKA (reference sequence). Written as DNA, the CDR3 is TGCAGTGCTATATCTAGCACCAATGAGCAGTTCTTC. Translation gives CSAISSTNEQFF.

The rearrangement uses TRBV30 and TRBJ2-1; possibly TRBD1 or TRBD2 for D (5 bases each). The CDR3 is 12 amino acids. Germline CDR1 GTSNPN, CDR2 SVGIG (reference sequence). Trimming took 0 bases from V and 9 from J, leaving 9 bases between them. This CDR3 is CAWSVSGTEQFF. CDR3 DNA: TGTGCCTGGAGTGTCTCCGGGACTGAGCAGTTCTTC.

About this clonotype: A much bigger clone sits one base away, suggesting this may be a read error. The CDR3: CSAKGTPQFF. The DNA for the CDR3 is TGCAGTGCTAAAGGGACTCCGCAGTTCTTC. The V and J genes are TRBV20-1 and TRBJ2-1; D possibly corresponds to TRBD2 (6 bases). Trimming cost V 4 bases and J 12 bases, with 10 bases left between them. Germline V gene sequence: CDR1 DFQATT, CDR2 SNEGSKA (reference sequence). The CDR3 has 10 residues.

V and J are TRBV20-1 and TRBJ2-5, with D unresolved. The CDR3 covers 15 residues. Germline CDR1 and CDR2: DFQATT and SNEGSKA (reference sequence). V lost 0 bases and J lost 1, with 12 bases in between. CDR3 bases: TGCAGTGCTAGAGATTCCGGAGACGTCCAAGAGACCCAGTACTTC. Translated: CSARDSGDVQETQYF.

CDR3 DNA: TGTGCCAGCAGGATGTACTCAAATCAGCCCCAGCATTTT. This translates into CASRMYSNQPQHF. V gene TRBV6-2 or TRBV6-3 combines with J gene TRBJ1-5; D unclear. CDR1 is MNHEY and CDR2 is SVGEGT in the germline V gene. The CDR3 runs 13 residues. Trimming removed 6 bases at V and 4 bases at J, with 10 bases between.

This clonotype was recorded at least ten times. The rearrangement uses TRBV7-3 and TRBJ2-5; no clear D gene. This CDR3 region has 13 residues. The V and J ends lost 2 bases and 4 bases respectively, with 8 bases between them. CDR1 SGHTA and CDR2 FQGTGA come from the germline V gene. CDR3 in amino acids: CASSLSGPETQYF. In nucleotides, the CDR3 is TGTGCCAGCAGCTTATCCGGCCCAGAGACCCAGTACTTC.

This clonotype has ten or more counts. The V call is TRBV5-1, the J call TRBJ2-1; a possible D gene is TRBD1 (6 bases). This CDR3 is 15 amino acids long. Germline CDR1 reads SGHRS; CDR2 reads YFSETQ. Trimming stripped 3 bases from V and 7 bases from J, with 17 bases between. Written as DNA, the CDR3 is TGCGCCAGCAGCTCCTCCGGGACAATCCGTAATGAGCAGTTCTTC. Translation: CASSSSGTIRNEQFF.

The chain links TRBV30 to TRBJ2-5, with 7 bases matching TRBD2. CDR1 is GTSNPN and CDR2 is SVGIG in the germline V gene (reference sequence). This CDR3 contains 14 residues. V trimming: 3 bases; J trimming: 5 bases; junction bases outside the gene matches: 9. Written as DNA, the CDR3 is TGTGCCTGGAGGGAGCGGGGATTGGGGGAGACCCAGTACTTC. It codes for CAWRERGLGETQYF.

In DNA, the CDR3 is TGTGCCAGCAGCTTACCTCGTTATGGCTACACCTTC. This sequence encodes CASSLPRYGYTF. The rearrangement joins TRBV5-6 to TRBJ1-2; unclear D gene. Germline V CDR1 and CDR2: SGHDT, YYEEEE. Deletions cut 2 bases from V and 5 bases from J, with 7 bases between. The CDR3 sequence is 12 residues long.